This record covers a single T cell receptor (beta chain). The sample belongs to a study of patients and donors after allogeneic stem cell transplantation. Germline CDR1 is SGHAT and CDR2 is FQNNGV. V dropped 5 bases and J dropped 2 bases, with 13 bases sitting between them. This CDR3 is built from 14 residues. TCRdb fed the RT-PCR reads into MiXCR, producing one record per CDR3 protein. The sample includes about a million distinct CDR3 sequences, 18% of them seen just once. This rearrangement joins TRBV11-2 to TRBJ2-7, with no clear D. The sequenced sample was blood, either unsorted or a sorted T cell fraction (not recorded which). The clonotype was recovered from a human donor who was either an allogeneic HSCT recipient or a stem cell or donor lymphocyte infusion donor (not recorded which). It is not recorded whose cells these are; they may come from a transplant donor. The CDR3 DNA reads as TGTGCCAGCAGCCCCTACCGGGTAGCCTACGAGCAGTACTTC. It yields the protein CASSPYRVAYEQYF.